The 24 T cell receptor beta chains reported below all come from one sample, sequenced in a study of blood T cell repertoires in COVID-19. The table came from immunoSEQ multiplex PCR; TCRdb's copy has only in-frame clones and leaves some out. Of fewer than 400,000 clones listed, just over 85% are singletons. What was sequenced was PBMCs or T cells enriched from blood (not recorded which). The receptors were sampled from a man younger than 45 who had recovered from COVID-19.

The DNA for the CDR3 is TGCAGTGCTAGTGTACTAGCGGGGGACACCGGGGAGCTGTTTTTT. Its protein product is CSASVLAGDTGELFF. The chain combines TRBV20-1 with TRBJ2-2; 11 bases match TRBD2. Germline values: CDR1 DFQATT, CDR2 SNEGSKA (reference sequence). The CDR3 spans 15 residues. Trimming removed 3 bases from V and 3 bases from J; junction bases left unmatched: 3.

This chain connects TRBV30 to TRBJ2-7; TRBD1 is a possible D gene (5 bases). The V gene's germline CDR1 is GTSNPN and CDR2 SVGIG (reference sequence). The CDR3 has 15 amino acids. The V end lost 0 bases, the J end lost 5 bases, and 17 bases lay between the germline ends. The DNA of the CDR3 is TGTGCCTGGAGTGTCCTCGATAGACAGCGCCACGAGCAGTACTTC. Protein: CAWSVLDRQRHEQYF.

The CDR3 loop is CATDRGNGYTF. DNA for the CDR3: TGCGCCACTGACAGGGGGAATGGCTACACCTTC. The chain carries TRBV10-1 and TRBJ1-2, with 9 bases aligning to TRBD1. Germline assignment: CDR1 WNHNN and CDR2 SYGVQD (reference sequence). This CDR3 spans 11 amino acids. J was trimmed by 6 bases and V by 10 bases; bases with no gene match: 3.

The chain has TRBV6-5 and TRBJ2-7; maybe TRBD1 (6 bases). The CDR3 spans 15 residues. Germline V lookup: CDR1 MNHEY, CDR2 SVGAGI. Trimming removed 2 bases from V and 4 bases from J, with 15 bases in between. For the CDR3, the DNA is TGTGCCAGCAGTTACGCTCAGGGGTTTCTGTACGAGCAGTACTTC. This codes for CASSYAQGFLYEQYF.

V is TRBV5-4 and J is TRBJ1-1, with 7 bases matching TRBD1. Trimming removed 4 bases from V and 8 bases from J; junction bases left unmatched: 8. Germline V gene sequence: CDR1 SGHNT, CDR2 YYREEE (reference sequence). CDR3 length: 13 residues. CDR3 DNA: TGTGCCAGCAGCCCAACAGGGGTTAGGGAAGCTTTCTTT. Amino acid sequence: CASSPTGVREAFF.

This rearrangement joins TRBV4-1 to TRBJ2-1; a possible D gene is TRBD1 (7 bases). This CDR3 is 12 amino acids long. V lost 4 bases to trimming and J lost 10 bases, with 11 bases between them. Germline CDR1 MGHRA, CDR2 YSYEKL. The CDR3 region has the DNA TGCGCCAGCAGCCCCCAGGGGGGCGAGCAGTTCTTC. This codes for CASSPQGGEQFF.

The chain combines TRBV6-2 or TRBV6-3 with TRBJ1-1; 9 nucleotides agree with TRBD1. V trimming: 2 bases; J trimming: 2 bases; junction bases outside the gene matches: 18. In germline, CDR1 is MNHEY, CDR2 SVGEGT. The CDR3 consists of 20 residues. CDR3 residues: CASSYQISPGTGSLNTEAFF. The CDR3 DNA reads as TGTGCCAGCAGTTACCAAATCTCCCCCGGGACAGGGTCACTAAACACTGAAGCTTTCTTT.

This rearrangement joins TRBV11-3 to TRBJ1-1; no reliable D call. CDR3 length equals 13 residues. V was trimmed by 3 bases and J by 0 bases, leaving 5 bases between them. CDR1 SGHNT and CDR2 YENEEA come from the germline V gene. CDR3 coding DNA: TGTGCCAGCAGCTTTATTTTGAACACTGAAGCTTTCTTT. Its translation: CASSFILNTEAFF. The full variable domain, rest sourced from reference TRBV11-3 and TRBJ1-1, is EAGVVQSPRYKIIEKKQPVAFWCNPISGHNTLYWYLQNLGQGPELLIRYENEEAVDDSQLPKDRFSAERLKGVDSTLKIQPAELGDSAVYLCASSFILNTEAFFGQGTRLTVV.

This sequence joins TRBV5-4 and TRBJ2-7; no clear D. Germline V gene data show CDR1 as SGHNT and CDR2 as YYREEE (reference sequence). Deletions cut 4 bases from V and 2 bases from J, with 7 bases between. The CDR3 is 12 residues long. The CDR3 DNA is TGTGCCAGCAGCAAAACAGCCTACGAGCAGTACTTC. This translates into CASSKTAYEQYF.

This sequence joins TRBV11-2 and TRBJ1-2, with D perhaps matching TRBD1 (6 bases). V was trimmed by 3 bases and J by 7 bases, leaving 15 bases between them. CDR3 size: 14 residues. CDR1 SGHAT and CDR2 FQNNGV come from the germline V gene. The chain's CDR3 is CASSFYREGGGYTF. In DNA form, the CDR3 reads TGTGCCAGCAGCTTTTACAGGGAAGGGGGTGGCTACACCTTC.

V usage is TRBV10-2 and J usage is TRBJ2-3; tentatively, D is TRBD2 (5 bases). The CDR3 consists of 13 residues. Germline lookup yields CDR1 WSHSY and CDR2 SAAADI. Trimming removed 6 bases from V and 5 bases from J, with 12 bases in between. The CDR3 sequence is CASRDPGRDTQYF. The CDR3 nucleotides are TGCGCCAGCAGGGACCCGGGGAGAGATACGCAGTATTTT.

The CDR3 DNA is TGTGCCATGCCATCCGGGACAGGGCCTGGGAAGAGCAATCAGCCCCAGCATTTT. The encoded protein is CAMPSGTGPGKSNQPQHF. The chain recombines TRBV27 with TRBJ1-5, with 9 positions matching TRBD1. The trim removed 10 bases at V and 1 base at J, leaving 17 bases unmatched. The germline V gene encodes CDR1 MNHEY and CDR2 SMNVEV (reference sequence). The CDR3 consists of 18 residues.

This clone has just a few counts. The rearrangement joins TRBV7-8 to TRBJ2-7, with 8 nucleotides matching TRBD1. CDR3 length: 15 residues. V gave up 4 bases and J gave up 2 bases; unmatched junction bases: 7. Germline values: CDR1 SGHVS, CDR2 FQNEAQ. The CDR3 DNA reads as TGTGCCAGCAGCTCCTGGACAGGGTTTCCCTACGAGCAGTACTTC. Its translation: CASSSWTGFPYEQYF.

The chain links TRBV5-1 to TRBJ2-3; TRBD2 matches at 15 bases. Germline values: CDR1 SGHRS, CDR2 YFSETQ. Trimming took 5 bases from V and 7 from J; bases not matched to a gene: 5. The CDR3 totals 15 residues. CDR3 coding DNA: TGCGCCAGCAGACCGGGACTAGCGGGGGGAAATACGCAGTATTTT. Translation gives CASRPGLAGGNTQYF.

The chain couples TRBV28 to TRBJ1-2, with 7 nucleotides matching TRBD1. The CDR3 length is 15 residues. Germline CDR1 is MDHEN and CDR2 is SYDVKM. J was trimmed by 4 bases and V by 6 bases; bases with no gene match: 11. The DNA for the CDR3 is TGTGCCAGCAGAGTGAGACAGGGCGGAGGCTATGGCTACACCTTC. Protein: CASRVRQGGGYGYTF.

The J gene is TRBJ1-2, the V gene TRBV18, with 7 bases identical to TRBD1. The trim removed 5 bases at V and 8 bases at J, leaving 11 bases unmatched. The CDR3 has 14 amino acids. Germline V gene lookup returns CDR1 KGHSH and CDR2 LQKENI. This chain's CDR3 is CASSGGTAERGYTF. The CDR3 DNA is TGTGCCAGCTCAGGTGGGACAGCCGAAAGGGGCTACACCTTC.

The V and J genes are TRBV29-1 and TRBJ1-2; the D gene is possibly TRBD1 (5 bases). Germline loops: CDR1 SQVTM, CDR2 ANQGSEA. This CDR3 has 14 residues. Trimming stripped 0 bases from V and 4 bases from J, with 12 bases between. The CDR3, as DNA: TGCAGCGTTGAAGATCTGGTCCAGGGCTATGGCTACACCTTC. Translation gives CSVEDLVQGYGYTF.

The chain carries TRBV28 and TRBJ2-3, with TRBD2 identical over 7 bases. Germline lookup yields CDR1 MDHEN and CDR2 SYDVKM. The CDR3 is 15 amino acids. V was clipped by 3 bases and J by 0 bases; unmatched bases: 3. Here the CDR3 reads CASSLNGGSTDTQYF. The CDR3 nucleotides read TGTGCCAGCAGTTTGAACGGGGGGAGCACAGATACGCAGTATTTT.

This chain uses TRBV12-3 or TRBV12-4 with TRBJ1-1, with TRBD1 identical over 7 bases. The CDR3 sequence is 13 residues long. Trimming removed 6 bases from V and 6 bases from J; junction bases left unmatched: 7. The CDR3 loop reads CASSTGAGSEAFF. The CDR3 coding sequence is TGTGCCAGCAGCACAGGGGCCGGCTCTGAAGCTTTCTTT.

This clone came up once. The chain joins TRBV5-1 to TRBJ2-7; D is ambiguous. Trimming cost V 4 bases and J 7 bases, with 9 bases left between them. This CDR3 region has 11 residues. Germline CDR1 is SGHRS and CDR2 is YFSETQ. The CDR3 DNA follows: TGCGCCAGCAGCGTTGACACAGAGCAGTACTTC. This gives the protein CASSVDTEQYF.

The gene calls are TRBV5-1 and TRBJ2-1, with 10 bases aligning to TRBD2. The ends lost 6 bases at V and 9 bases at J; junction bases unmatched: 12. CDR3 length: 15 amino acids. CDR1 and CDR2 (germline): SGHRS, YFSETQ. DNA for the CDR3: TGCGCCAGCACCAATTTAGCGGGAGGAAGCGGTGAGCAGTTCTTC. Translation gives CASTNLAGGSGEQFF.

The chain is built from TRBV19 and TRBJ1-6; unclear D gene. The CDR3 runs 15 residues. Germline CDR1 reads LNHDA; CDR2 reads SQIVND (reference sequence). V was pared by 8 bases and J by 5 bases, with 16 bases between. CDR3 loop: CASARRVSNNSPLHF. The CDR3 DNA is TGTGCCAGTGCTCGGCGGGTATCAAATAATTCACCCCTCCACTTT.

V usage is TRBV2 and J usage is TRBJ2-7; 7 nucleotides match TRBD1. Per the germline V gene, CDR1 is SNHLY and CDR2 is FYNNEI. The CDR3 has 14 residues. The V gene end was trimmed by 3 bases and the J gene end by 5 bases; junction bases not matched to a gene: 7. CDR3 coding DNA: TGTGCCAGCAGTGACGGCAGGGGGTCGAACGAGCAGTACTTC. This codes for CASSDGRGSNEQYF.

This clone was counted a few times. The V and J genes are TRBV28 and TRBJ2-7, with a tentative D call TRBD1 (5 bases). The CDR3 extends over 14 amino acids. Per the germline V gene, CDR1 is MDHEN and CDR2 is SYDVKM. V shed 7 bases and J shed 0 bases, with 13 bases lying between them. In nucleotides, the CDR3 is TGTGCCAGCACAGGGTTCCCCCCCTCCTACGAGCAGTACTTC. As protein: CASTGFPPSYEQYF.